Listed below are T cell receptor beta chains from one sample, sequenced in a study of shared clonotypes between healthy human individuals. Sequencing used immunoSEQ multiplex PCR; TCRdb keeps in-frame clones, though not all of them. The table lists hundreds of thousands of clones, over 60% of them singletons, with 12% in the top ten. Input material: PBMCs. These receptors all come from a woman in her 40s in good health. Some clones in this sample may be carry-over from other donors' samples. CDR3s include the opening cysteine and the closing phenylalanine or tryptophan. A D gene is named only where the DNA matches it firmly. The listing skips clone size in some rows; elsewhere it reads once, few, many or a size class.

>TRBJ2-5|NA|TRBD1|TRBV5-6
TGTGCCAGCAGCTTGGGGGGACAGGGTGGTTACGAGACCCAGTACTTC
CASSLGGQGGYETQYF
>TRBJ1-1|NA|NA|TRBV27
TGTGCCAGCAGTAGCGCGAGAGGGAACACTGAAGCTTTCTTT
CASSSARGNTEAFF
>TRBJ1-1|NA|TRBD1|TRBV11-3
TGTGCCAGCAGCTTAGGGACAGGGAATACTGAAGCTTTCTTT
CASSLGTGNTEAFF
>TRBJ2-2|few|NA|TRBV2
TGTGCCAGCATGGTGCTAAAAAACACCGGGGAGCTGTTTTTT
CASMVLKNTGELFF
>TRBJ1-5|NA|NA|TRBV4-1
TGCGCCAGCAGCCAAGAGTCATTGGCAGGTAATCAGCCCCAGCATTTT
CASSQESLAGNQPQHF
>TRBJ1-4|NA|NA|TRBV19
TGTGCCAGTAGCCGCCCGGGATCAACTAATGAAAAACTGTTTTTT
CASSRPGSTNEKLFF
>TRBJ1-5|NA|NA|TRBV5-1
TGCGCCAGCAGCTTGTACGGCAATCAGCCCCAGCATTTT
CASSLYGNQPQHF
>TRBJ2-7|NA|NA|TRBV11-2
TGTGCCAGCAGCTTGGGGGCAGGGTTGGGCGAGCAGTACTTC
CASSLGAGLGEQYF
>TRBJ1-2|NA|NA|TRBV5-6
TGTGCCAGCAGCCGGGCGCTACAGCAATATAACTATGGCTACACCTTC
CASSRALQQYNYGYTF
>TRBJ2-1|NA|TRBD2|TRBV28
TGTGCCAGCAGTCCGGGACTAGCGGGAGAATGGTCCTACAATGAGCAGTTCTTC
CASSPGLAGEWSYNEQFF
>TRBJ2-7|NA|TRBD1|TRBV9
TGTGCCAGCAGCGCAGGGGGCGCCCAGAGCTCCTACGAGCAGTACTTC
CASSAGGAQSSYEQYF
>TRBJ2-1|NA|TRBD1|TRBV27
TGTGCCAGCAGACGACAGGGGGCCTACTCCTACAATGAGCAGTTCTTC
CASRRQGAYSYNEQFF
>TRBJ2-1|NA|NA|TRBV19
TGTGCCAGTAGTAGGGCGGGGACTTTGGGACACATGCAGTTCTTC
CASSRAGTLGHMQFF
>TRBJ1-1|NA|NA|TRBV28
TGTGCCAGCAGTTTTCGACATCTGAACACTGAAGCTTTCTTT
CASSFRHLNTEAFF
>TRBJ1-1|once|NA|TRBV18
TGTGCCAGCTCAAGGTTGATGAACAGAGCCCCCGTCTGGGATTTGAACACTGAAGCTTTCTTT
CASSRLMNRAPVWDLNTEAFF
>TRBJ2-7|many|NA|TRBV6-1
TGTGCCAGCATAATCAGGGGAGGCTCCTACGAGCAGTACTTC
CASIIRGGSYEQYF
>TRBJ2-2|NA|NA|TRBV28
TGTGCCAGCAGCGTCCTTACCACCGGGGAGCTGTTTTTT
CASSVLTTGELFF
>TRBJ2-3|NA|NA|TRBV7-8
TGTGCCAGCAGCTTAGATGGCGGGTATGATACGCAGTATTTT
CASSLDGGYDTQYF
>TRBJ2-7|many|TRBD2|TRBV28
TGTGCCAGCAGTTTATTAGCGGGGCACTACGAGCAGTACTTC
CASSLLAGHYEQYF
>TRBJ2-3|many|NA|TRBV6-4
TGTGCCAGCAGTGACGGCGCCTCTAGCACAGATACGCAGTATTTT
CASSDGASSTDTQYF
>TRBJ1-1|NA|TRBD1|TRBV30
TGTGCCTGGAGTGCCGACAGGGAGAACACTGAAGCTTTCTTT
CAWSADRENTEAFF
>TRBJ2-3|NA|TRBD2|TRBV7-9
TGTGCCAGCAGCGCCCCTAGCGGGATAACAGATACGCAGTATTTT
CASSAPSGITDTQYF
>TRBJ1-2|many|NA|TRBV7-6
TGTGCCAGCAGCTTAGAGGAGGGATTCGGCTATGGCTACACCTTC
CASSLEEGFGYGYTF
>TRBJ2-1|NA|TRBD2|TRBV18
TGTGCCAGCTCACCAGGGGCCGGGGGGGACAATGAGCAGTTCTTC
CASSPGAGGDNEQFF
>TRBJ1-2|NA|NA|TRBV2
TGTGCCAGCAGTGAGGTCAGGAACTATGGCTACACCTTC
CASSEVRNYGYTF
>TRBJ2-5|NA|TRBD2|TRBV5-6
TGTGCCAGCAGCGACGGTTTGGGCGGGAGGGTAGGAGAGACCCAGTACTTC
CASSDGLGGRVGETQYF
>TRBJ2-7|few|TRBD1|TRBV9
TGTGCCAGCAGCGTAGCTCCGGGACAGGGGGCTAACGAGCAGTACTTC
CASSVAPGQGANEQYF
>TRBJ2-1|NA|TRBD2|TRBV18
TGTGCCAGCTCAGCTATAGCGGGAGTATACAATGAGCAGTTCTTC
CASSAIAGVYNEQFF
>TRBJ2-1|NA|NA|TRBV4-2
TGTGCCAGCAGCCAGCCCCACCCGGGGGATGAGCAGTTCTTC
CASSQPHPGDEQFF
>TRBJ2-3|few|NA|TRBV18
TGTGCCAGCTCACCACAGGGCTGGGGCACAGATACGCAGTATTTT
CASSPQGWGTDTQYF
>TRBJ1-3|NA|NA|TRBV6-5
TGTGCCAGCATTAGTGGAGGAAACACCATATATTTT
CASISGGNTIYF
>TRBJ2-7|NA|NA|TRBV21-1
TGTGCCAGCAGCAAATCGAGTACTACCCCCTCCTACGAGCAGTACTTC
CASSKSSTTPSYEQYF
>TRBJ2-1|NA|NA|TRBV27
TGTGCCAGCAGTTTAGGGGGCAACTCCTACAATGAGCAGTTCTTC
CASSLGGNSYNEQFF
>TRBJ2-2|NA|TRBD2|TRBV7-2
TGTGCCAGCAGCTTATCAGGCGGGAGGGCCGCCGGGGAGCTGTTTTTT
CASSLSGGRAAGELFF
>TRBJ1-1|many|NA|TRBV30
TGTGCCGCGGAGGCAGGGATGATTTCTTGGAGCACTGAAGCTTTCTTT
CAAEAGMISWSTEAFF